This is a list of T cell receptor beta chains from one sample in a study of blood T cell repertoires in COVID-19. The protocol was immunoSEQ multiplex PCR, while the TCRdb copy is restricted to in-frame clones and leaves out a portion. Of about 110,000 clones in the sample, approximately 83% are singletons; the top ten hold 0.83%. Sequencing was carried out using peripheral blood. The receptors come from a woman in her 70s with acute or convalescent COVID-19. The CDR3 runs from the conserved cysteine through the conserved F or W. The order of the fields is D gene, J gene, V gene, clone size, CDR3 protein, CDR3 DNA. D genes are given only for firm matches. Where a row states a size, it is once, few, many or the class of an expanded clone; other rows omit it.

>-|TRBJ1-5|TRBV4-1|-
CASSPGGGVNQPQHF
TGCGCCAGCAGCCCCGGCGGGGGGGTAAATCAGCCCCAGCATTTT
>TRBD1|TRBJ1-1|TRBV5-1|few
CASSWGLSTGDFFTLNTEAFF
TGCGCCAGCAGCTGGGGGCTCTCGACAGGGGACTTTTTCACGCTGAACACTGAAGCTTTCTTT
>TRBD1|TRBJ1-1|TRBV5-4|-
CASSARGPNTEAFF
TGTGCCAGCAGCGCCAGGGGGCCGAACACTGAAGCTTTCTTT
>TRBD2|TRBJ2-1|TRBV3-1/TRBV3-2|-
CASSQDAGGLEQFF
TGTGCCAGCAGCCAAGATGCGGGAGGCCTTGAGCAGTTCTTC
>-|TRBJ2-7|TRBV29-1|-
CSVEGGDSGGGVYEQYF
TGCAGCGTTGAGGGTGGGGATAGCGGCGGAGGGGTTTACGAGCAGTACTTC
>TRBD1|TRBJ1-1|TRBV9|-
CASSPGTDPRASEAFF
TGTGCCAGCAGCCCAGGGACAGATCCTCGGGCGTCTGAAGCTTTCTTT
>-|TRBJ2-2|TRBV28|-
CASSFSLTNTGELFF
TGTGCCAGCAGTTTCAGTCTGACGAACACCGGGGAGCTGTTTTTT
>TRBD2|TRBJ2-2|TRBV7-8|-
CASSFPTSGDGELFF
TGTGCCAGCAGCTTCCCCACTAGCGGTGACGGGGAGCTGTTTTTT
>TRBD2|TRBJ2-1|TRBV7-9|-
CASSLAMLAGGIDNEQFF
TGTGCCAGCAGCTTAGCGATGCTAGCGGGAGGGATAGACAATGAGCAGTTCTTC
>-|TRBJ1-1|TRBV29-1|-
CSVGLGGNTEAFF
TGCAGCGTGGGGTTGGGGGGGAACACTGAAGCTTTCTTT
>-|TRBJ1-6|TRBV20-1|-
CSASQGGGYNSPLHF
TGCAGTGCTAGTCAGGGAGGGGGGTATAATTCACCCCTCCACTTT
>-|TRBJ2-1|TRBV7-9|-
CASSLVRNEQFF
TGTGCCAGCAGCTTAGTGCGGAATGAGCAGTTCTTC
>TRBD1|TRBJ1-4|TRBV19|-
CASRSRGQNNEKLFF
TGTGCCAGTAGATCCAGGGGGCAGAATAATGAAAAACTGTTTTTT
>-|TRBJ2-1|TRBV7-8|-
CASSSTTFFYNEQFF
TGTGCCAGCAGCTCCACTACTTTCTTCTACAATGAGCAGTTCTTC
>-|TRBJ2-5|TRBV6-1|-
CASSEYGRAQETQYF
TGTGCCAGCAGTGAATATGGCAGGGCCCAAGAGACCCAGTACTTC
>-|TRBJ1-5|TRBV5-1|-
CASSDLPGGNQPQHF
TGCGCCAGCAGCGACTTACCAGGGGGCAATCAGCCCCAGCATTTT
>TRBD1|TRBJ1-1|TRBV6-6|-
CASSPTGRNTEAFF
TGTGCCAGCAGTCCGACAGGGCGGAACACTGAAGCTTTCTTT
>-|TRBJ1-1|TRBV12-5|few
CASGPYTEAFF
TGTGCTAGTGGCCCCTACACTGAAGCTTTCTTT
>-|TRBJ1-5|TRBV2|-
CASSEDEGREDQPQHF
TGTGCCAGCAGTGAAGACGAGGGCAGAGAAGATCAGCCCCAGCATTTT
>-|TRBJ2-7|TRBV6-6|-
CASSYVVQDSYEQYF
TGTGCCAGCAGTTATGTGGTTCAGGACTCCTACGAGCAGTACTTC
>TRBD2|TRBJ2-7|TRBV20-1|few
CSASTSEGLQEQYF
TGCAGTGCTAGTACTAGCGAGGGTCTCCAGGAGCAGTACTTC
>-|TRBJ1-1|TRBV7-9|-
CASSPRGTLNTEAFF
TGTGCCAGCAGCCCGAGGGGGACACTGAACACTGAAGCTTTCTTT
>-|TRBJ2-1|TRBV5-4|-
CASTAGPRQGHEQFF
TGTGCCAGCACCGCTGGGCCCCGGCAGGGCCATGAGCAGTTCTTC
>TRBD2|TRBJ2-7|TRBV6-6|-
CASVGASGSYEQYF
TGTGCCAGCGTCGGGGCTAGCGGCTCCTACGAGCAGTACTTC
>TRBD1|TRBJ1-4|TRBV2|-
CASSRDRVATNEKLFF
TGTGCCAGCAGCCGGGACAGGGTCGCGACTAATGAAAAACTGTTTTTT
>TRBD1|TRBJ1-6|TRBV28|-
CASSRPSDRTHYNSPLHF
TGTGCCAGCAGTCGACCTTCGGACAGGACCCATTATAATTCACCCCTCCACTTT
>-|TRBJ2-7|TRBV11-2|-
CASSQRAGNTGSSYEQYF
TGTGCCAGCAGCCAAAGGGCCGGAAACACGGGGAGCTCCTACGAGCAGTACTTC
>TRBD2|TRBJ2-1|TRBV7-9|-
CASSEKVLAVYNEQFF
TGTGCCAGCAGCGAAAAGGTTCTAGCGGTATACAATGAGCAGTTCTTC
>-|TRBJ1-1|TRBV12-3/TRBV12-4|-
CASTYRGEAFF
TGTGCCAGCACTTATCGGGGGGAAGCTTTCTTT
>TRBD1|TRBJ2-3|TRBV15|-
CATSGYGTETTDTQYF
TGTGCCACCAGCGGTTACGGGACAGAGACCACAGATACGCAGTATTTT
>TRBD2|TRBJ2-3|TRBV7-8|few
CASSSGTRLDTQYF
TGTGCCAGCAGCTCCGGGACTAGGTTGGATACGCAGTATTTT
>-|TRBJ1-6|TRBV5-1|-
CASSLGASGRNSPLHF
TGCGCCAGCAGCTTGGGGGCCTCAGGCAGGAATTCACCCCTCCACTTT
>TRBD2|TRBJ2-7|TRBV15|few
CATSRGGSGTPHEQYF
TGTGCCACCAGCAGAGGAGGGAGCGGGACGCCCCACGAGCAGTACTTC
>TRBD1|TRBJ2-7|TRBV18|-
CASSPTGASYEQYF
TGTGCCAGCTCACCGACAGGGGCGAGCTACGAGCAGTACTTC
>-|TRBJ2-7|TRBV15|-
CATSSRVPYEQYF
TGTGCCACCAGCAGCAGGGTGCCCTACGAGCAGTACTTC
>TRBD1|TRBJ1-4|TRBV15|-
CATRSGTGGVRREEKLFF
TGTGCCACCAGGTCTGGGACAGGGGGCGTTCGGCGAGAGGAAAAACTGTTTTTT
>TRBD1|TRBJ2-7|TRBV6-5|once
CASSTGTGPSYEQYF
TGTGCCAGCAGTACGGGGACAGGTCCCTCCTACGAGCAGTACTTC
>-|TRBJ1-1|TRBV6-5|-
CASSLDRSTEAFF
TGTGCCAGCAGTCTGGACAGATCCACTGAAGCTTTCTTT
>-|TRBJ1-4|TRBV19|-
CASSLLLSEKLFF
TGTGCCAGTAGTTTGCTTCTTAGCGAAAAACTGTTTTTT
>-|TRBJ1-4|TRBV7-2|few
CASSLAGRVREKLFF
TGTGCCAGCAGCTTAGCAGGCAGGGTGAGGGAAAAACTGTTTTTT
>-|TRBJ2-1|TRBV18|-
CASSPSQGPYNEQFF
TGTGCCAGCTCACCATCTCAGGGGCCTTACAATGAGCAGTTCTTC
>-|TRBJ1-2|TRBV21-1|-
CASSKALSRGDREFCYTF
TGTGCCAGCAGCAAAGCGTTGTCCCGTGGGGACAGGGAGTTTTGCTACACCTTC
>TRBD1|TRBJ2-3|TRBV7-8|-
CASSLDRAGDTQYF
TGTGCCAGCAGCCTAGACAGGGCCGGAGATACGCAGTATTTT
>TRBD1|TRBJ1-6|TRBV27|few
CASHETGDSPLHF
TGTGCCTCCCATGAGACAGGGGATTCACCCCTCCACTTT
>-|TRBJ2-1|TRBV19|-
CASIGPGANPYNEQFF
TGTGCCAGTATAGGGCCAGGGGCGAATCCCTACAATGAGCAGTTCTTC
>TRBD1|TRBJ1-2|TRBV18|-
CASSPDGTGGGYTF
TGTGCCAGCTCACCAGACGGGACAGGGGGTGGCTACACCTTC
>-|TRBJ2-7|TRBV7-3|-
CASSLEGGYEQYF
TGTGCCAGCAGCTTAGAAGGGGGCTACGAGCAGTACTTC
>-|TRBJ2-2|TRBV5-5|-
CASSTTLAGELFF
TGTGCCAGCAGCACGACTCTTGCCGGGGAGCTGTTTTTT
>-|TRBJ1-1|TRBV6-5|-
CASKEGGMNTEAFF
TGTGCCAGCAAGGAGGGGGGGATGAACACTGAAGCTTTCTTT
>TRBD2|TRBJ2-1|TRBV7-2|few
CASSSPGSGRTYNEQFF
TGTGCCAGCAGCTCCCCGGGGAGCGGGAGGACCTACAATGAGCAGTTCTTC
>TRBD2|TRBJ2-1|TRBV29-1|-
CSSDLPGLPGPGLF
TGCAGCTCCGATCTGCCGGGACTACCTGGTCCGGGGCTCTTC
>TRBD1|TRBJ1-2|TRBV7-2|-
CASSLGQGGYGYTF
TGTGCCAGCAGCTTAGGACAGGGCGGCTATGGCTACACCTTC
>-|TRBJ1-2|TRBV4-2|-
CASSQAIGVNPKANYGYTF
TGTGCCAGCAGCCAAGCTATAGGGGTGAATCCTAAAGCTAACTATGGCTACACCTTC
>-|TRBJ1-2|TRBV28|-
CASGGRVYGYTF
TGTGCCAGCGGAGGGAGAGTCTATGGCTACACCTTC
>-|TRBJ1-5|TRBV28|-
CASSLRAGDQPQHF
TGTGCCAGCAGTTTAAGGGCAGGGGATCAGCCCCAGCATTTT
>-|TRBJ2-7|TRBV5-1|-
CASSLEVFGGRASYEQYF
TGCGCCAGCAGCTTGGAGGTATTCGGGGGGCGCGCCTCCTACGAGCAGTACTTC
>TRBD1|TRBJ1-2|TRBV3-1/TRBV3-2|-
CASSLQGNYGYTF
TGTGCCAGCAGCTTACAGGGGAACTATGGCTACACCTTC
>-|TRBJ1-2|TRBV6-5|-
CASSSHQGGGYTF
TGTGCCAGCAGTTCACATCAGGGAGGTGGCTACACCTTC
>-|TRBJ1-4|TRBV29-1|-
CSVQGFATNEKLFF
TGCAGCGTTCAGGGGTTTGCAACTAATGAAAAACTGTTTTTT
>-|TRBJ2-1|TRBV6-5|-
CASSYSTVSSYNEQFF
TGTGCCAGCAGTTACTCGACAGTGAGCTCCTACAATGAGCAGTTCTTC